This TCR beta chain was sequenced for a study of neurological immune-mediated disorders. General observations from the study: The absence of any CDR3 amino acid sequence shared by expanded clones across subjects suggests that repertoires were private in all groups. It was HTLV-1-associated myelopathy that showed the most TCR clonal expansion, while multiple sclerosis showed the least, falling below healthy controls.

This clonotype was counted many times. Its antigen is as yet unknown. Synthesis of cDNA used 5'RACE (with 10-nucleotide random UMIs). TCRdb ran MiXCR on the 5' RACE reads and lists one entry per CDR3 protein. The sample yields roughly 31,000 distinct CDR3 sequences, roughly 25% seen once. Germline CDR1 MNHEY, CDR2 SMNVEV (reference sequence). Germline trimming cut 10 bases from V and 4 bases from J; bases unmatched to any gene: 9. The CDR3 loop spans 14 amino acids. Sorted libraries were derived from about a million CD4+ or CD8+ T cells. The TCR was taken from a man aged 50-60 years with HTLV-1-associated myelopathy (HAM/TSP). The sample taken for sequencing was CD4+ T cells from blood. The rearrangement uses TRBV27 and TRBJ1-1; TRBD1 matches 10 bases. The CDR3 DNA follows: TGTGCCACCCTGACCGGGACAGGGGCCACTGAAGCTTTCTTT. This gives the protein CATLTGTGATEAFF.